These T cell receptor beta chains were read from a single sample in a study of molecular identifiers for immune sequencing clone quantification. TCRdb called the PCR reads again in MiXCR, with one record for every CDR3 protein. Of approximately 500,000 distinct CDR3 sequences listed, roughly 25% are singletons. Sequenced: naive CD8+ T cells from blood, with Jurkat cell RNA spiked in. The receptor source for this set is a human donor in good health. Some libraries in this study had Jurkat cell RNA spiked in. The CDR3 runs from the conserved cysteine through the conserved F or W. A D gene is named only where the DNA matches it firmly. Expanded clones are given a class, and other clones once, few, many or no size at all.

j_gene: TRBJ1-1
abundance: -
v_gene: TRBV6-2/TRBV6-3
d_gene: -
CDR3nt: TGTGCCAGCTCCGCCCCGGGACACTCTCTTTCTGCTGAAGCTTTCTTT
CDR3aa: CASSAPGHSLSAEAFF

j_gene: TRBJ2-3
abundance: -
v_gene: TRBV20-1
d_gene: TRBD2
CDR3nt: TGCAGTGCTAGTGGGGAGGGCCGCCTGTTAGATACGCAGTATTTT
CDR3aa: CSASGEGRLLDTQYF

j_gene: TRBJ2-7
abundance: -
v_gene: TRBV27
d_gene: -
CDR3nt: TGTGCCAGCAAGGGGGTGGCGCACGAGCAGTACTTC
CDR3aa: CASKGVAHEQYF

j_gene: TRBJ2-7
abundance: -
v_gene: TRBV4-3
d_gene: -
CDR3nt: TGCGCCAGCAGCCAAGATCGGACAGCTTCCTACGAGCAGCACTTC
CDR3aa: CASSQDRTASYEQHF

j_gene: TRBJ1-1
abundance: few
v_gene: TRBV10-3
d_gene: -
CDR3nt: TGTGCCATCAATACTGAGACGAACACTGAAGCTTTCTTT
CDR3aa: CAINTETNTEAFF

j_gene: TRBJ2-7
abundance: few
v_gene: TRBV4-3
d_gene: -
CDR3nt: TGCGCCAGCAGCCAAGGGATAGGGTACGACGAGCAGTACTTC
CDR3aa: CASSQGIGYDEQYF

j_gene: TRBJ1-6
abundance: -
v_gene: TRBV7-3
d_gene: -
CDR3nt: TGTGCCAGCAGCTCCTCCCAATCCAATTCACCCCTCCACTTT
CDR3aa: CASSSSQSNSPLHF

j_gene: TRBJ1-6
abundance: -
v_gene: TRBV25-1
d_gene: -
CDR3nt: TGTGCCAGCAGTGATACAGGGAGTTCACCCCCCCACTTT
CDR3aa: CASSDTGSSPPHF

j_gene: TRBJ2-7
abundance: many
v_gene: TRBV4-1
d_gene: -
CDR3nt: TGCGCCAGCAGCCAAGAGGGACACCCAAACCCCTACGAGCAGTACTTC
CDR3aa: CASSQEGHPNPYEQYF

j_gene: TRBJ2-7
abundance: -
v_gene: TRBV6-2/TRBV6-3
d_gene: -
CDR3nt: TGTGCCAGCAGTAATACCGGGATGAACTACGCGCAGTACTTC
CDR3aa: CASSNTGMNYAQYF

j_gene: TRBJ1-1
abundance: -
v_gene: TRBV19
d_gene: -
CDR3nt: TGTGCCAGTAGTAAGGACAGCGTGGTCGGCACTGAAGCTTTCTTT
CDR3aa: CASSKDSVVGTEAFF

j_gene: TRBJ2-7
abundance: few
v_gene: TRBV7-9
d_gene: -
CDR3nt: TGTGCCAGCAGCTTAGGTTCAGGGATCCACGAGCAGTACTTC
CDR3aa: CASSLGSGIHEQYF

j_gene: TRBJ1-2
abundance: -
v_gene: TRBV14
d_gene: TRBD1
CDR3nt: TGTGCCAGCAGCAGCGCCGGGACAGGGCGTACCTATGGCTACACCTTC
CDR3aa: CASSSAGTGRTYGYTF

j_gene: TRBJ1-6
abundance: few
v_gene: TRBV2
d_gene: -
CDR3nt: TGTGCCAGCAGCTTAGGTTTTTCAGATTCACCCCTCCACTTT
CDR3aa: CASSLGFSDSPLHF

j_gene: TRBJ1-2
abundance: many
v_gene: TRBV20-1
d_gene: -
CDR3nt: TGCAGTGCCACACCAGGATTTGGCTACACCTTC
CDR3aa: CSATPGFGYTF

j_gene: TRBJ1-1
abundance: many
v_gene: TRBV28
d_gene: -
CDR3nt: TGTGCCAGCAGCACCGGCGCGGAAGGAAGAGCTTTCTTT
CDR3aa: CASSTGAEGRAFF

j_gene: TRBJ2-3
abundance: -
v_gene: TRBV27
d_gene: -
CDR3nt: TGTGCCAGCAGTCCTCGGGGAGCGGCAGGCCCAGATACGCAGTATTTT
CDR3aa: CASSPRGAAGPDTQYF

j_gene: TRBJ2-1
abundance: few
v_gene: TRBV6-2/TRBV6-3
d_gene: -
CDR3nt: TGTGCCAGCAAATTCGACGGGGCCTACAATGAGCAGTTCTTC
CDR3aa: CASKFDGAYNEQFF

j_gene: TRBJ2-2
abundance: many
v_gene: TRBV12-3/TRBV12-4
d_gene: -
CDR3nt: TGTGCCAGCAGACCCCCGAGGGATGGTACCGGGGAGCTGTTTTTT
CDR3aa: CASRPPRDGTGELFF

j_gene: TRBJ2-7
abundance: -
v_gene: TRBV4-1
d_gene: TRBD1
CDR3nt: TGCGCCAGCAGCCAAATACAGGGGGGTACCTACGAGCAGTACTTC
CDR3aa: CASSQIQGGTYEQYF

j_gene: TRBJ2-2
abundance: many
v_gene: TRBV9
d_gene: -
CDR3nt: TGTGCCAGCAGCTTGTACACCGGGGAGCTGTTTTTT
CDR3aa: CASSLYTGELFF

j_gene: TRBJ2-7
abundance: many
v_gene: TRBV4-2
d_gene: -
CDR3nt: TGTGCCAGCAGCCCCCTGGAGCAGTCCTACGAGCAGTACTTC
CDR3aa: CASSPLEQSYEQYF

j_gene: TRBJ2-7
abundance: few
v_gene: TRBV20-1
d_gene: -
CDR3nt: TGCAGTGCTCCGAAAACTAGTCAAGGATTCTACGAGCAGTACTTC
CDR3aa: CSAPKTSQGFYEQYF

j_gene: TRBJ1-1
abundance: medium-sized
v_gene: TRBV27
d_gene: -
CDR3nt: TGTGCCAGCAGCTTAGGGACTGAAGCTTTCTTT
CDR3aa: CASSLGTEAFF

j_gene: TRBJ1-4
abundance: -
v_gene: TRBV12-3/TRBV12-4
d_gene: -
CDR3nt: TGTGCCAAACCGGGACTACCAAACGAAAAACTGTTTTTT
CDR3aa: CAKPGLPNEKLFF

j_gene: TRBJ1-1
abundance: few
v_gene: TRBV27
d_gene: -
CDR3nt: TGTGCCAGCAGATTACTGGGGAACACTGAAGCTTTCTTT
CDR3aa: CASRLLGNTEAFF